Below are 25 T cell receptor beta chains sequenced from a single sample in a study of CXCR3-negative and CXCR3-positive naive CD8 T cells. Findings and limits, study-wide: Comparison of naive cells showed more hydrophobic TRB CDR3s in CXCR3-positive than in CXCR3-negative naive cells.

No antigens are known for them. Carrying UMI labels, the TRB cDNA libraries were prepared through 5' RACE. Following a re-call of the 5' RACE reads, TCRdb has one entry per CDR3 protein and lacks DNA. Across about 63,000 distinct CDR3 sequences, the top ten clones capture around 5% of the sample. The sequencing sample was made of naive CXCR3+ CD8+ T cells from blood. The subset here: CD45RO-CCR7+CD27+CD95- naive CD8+ T cells expressing CXCR3 (TNR3+). The receptors were sampled from a human donor in good health. Some clones in this sample may be carry-over from other donors' samples.

The genes are TRBV14 and TRBJ2-1; the TCRdb call, TRBD2, lacks DNA for checking. This CDR3 is 15 amino acids long. The germline V gene has CDR1 SGHDN and CDR2 FVKESK. CDR3 loop: CASSQASGLYNEQFF.

The V gene is TRBV29-1, the J gene TRBJ2-5. The CDR3 has 12 residues. Germline values: CDR1 SQVTM, CDR2 ANQGSEA. CDR3 region: CSVEQIQETQYF.

This chain joins TRBV27 and TRBJ1-2. CDR3 size: 15 residues. Germline lookup yields CDR1 MNHEY and CDR2 SMNVEV (reference sequence). The CDR3 protein is CASSHLPPGGSGYTF.

The chain employs TRBV5-8 and TRBJ1-1; TCRdb returns TRBD1, unconfirmable since there is no DNA. CDR1 is SGHTS and CDR2 is YDEGEE in the germline V gene. The length of the CDR3 is 15 residues. This chain's CDR3 is CASSLWTGGAAEAFF.

The chain has TRBV28 and TRBJ1-2. CDR1 is MDHEN, CDR2 SYDVKM, per germline. CDR3 length: 14 amino acids. Here the CDR3 reads CASRFNRGNYGYTF.

The rearrangement uses TRBV7-8 and TRBJ2-7; checking the TCRdb D call of TRBD2 is not possible without DNA. The CDR3 length is 14 residues. CDR1 is SGHVS, CDR2 FQNEAQ, per germline. CDR3 sequence reads: CASSSLSGAHEQYF.

J is TRBJ2-1 and V is TRBV12-3 or TRBV12-4. The CDR3 is 15 residues long. CDR3 in amino acids: CASSLRGISYNEQFF.

This rearrangement joins TRBV7-2 to TRBJ1-6; TCRdb's D call, TRBD1, is unchecked because there is no DNA. The germline gives CDR1 SGHTA, CDR2 FQGNSA. CDR3 size: 14 residues. The CDR3 here is CASSDQGVQKPLHF.

The chain couples TRBV7-2 to TRBJ2-1; TCRdb proposes TRBD2, but this gene call is untestable without DNA. Germline V CDR1 and CDR2: SGHTA, FQGNSA. CDR3 length equals 14 residues. CDR3 loop: CASSLNLAGNEQFF.

This rearrangement joins TRBV12-3 or TRBV12-4 to TRBJ2-7; the TRBD1 assignment by TCRdb is unverifiable without DNA. The CDR3 contains 14 residues. CDR3: CACQIGTTDYEQYF.

This clonotype is labeled medium-sized (0.01 to 0.1%) based on frequency. This rearrangement joins TRBV6-4 to TRBJ2-3. The germline gives CDR1 MRHNA, CDR2 SNTAGT. The CDR3 loop spans 13 amino acids. The CDR3 spells CASSDLITDTQYF.

The chain combines TRBV29-1 with TRBJ1-2; TCRdb designates TRBD1, a call that cannot be tested without DNA. The CDR3 loop spans 13 amino acids. Germline assignment: CDR1 SQVTM and CDR2 ANQGSEA. This CDR3 is CSVVGQGAYGYTF.

The chain has TRBV6-5 and TRBJ2-2; the D call from TCRdb, TRBD1, cannot be confirmed without DNA. The CDR3 sequence is 17 residues long. CDR1 and CDR2 (germline): MNHEY, SVGAGI. The CDR3 sequence: CASSYYPDSPNTGELFF.

The chain combines TRBV5-6 with TRBJ1-1; the TRBD1 assignment by TCRdb is unverifiable without DNA. CDR1 and CDR2 from the germline V gene are SGHDT and YYEEEE. The CDR3 extends over 15 amino acids. CDR3 in amino acids: CASSQWGQDNTEAFF.

V gene TRBV5-1 combines with J gene TRBJ2-3; TCRdb proposes TRBD1, but this gene call is untestable without DNA. This CDR3 region has 18 residues. Germline-derived CDR1 and CDR2 are SGHRS and YFSETQ. This CDR3 is CASSFSPQVIGWSDTQYF.

V usage is TRBV20-1 and J usage is TRBJ2-2; TCRdb's D call, TRBD1, is unchecked because there is no DNA. This CDR3 comprises 14 residues. Germline CDR1 and CDR2: DFQATT and SNEGSKA (reference sequence). The CDR3 loop is CSARGGGDTGELFF.

The V call is TRBV28, the J call TRBJ2-7; TCRdb calls TRBD2, which cannot be checked without DNA. CDR3 size: 13 residues. The germline gives CDR1 MDHEN, CDR2 SYDVKM. The CDR3 loop is CAVGLAGAHEQYF.

The chain combines TRBV29-1 with TRBJ2-4. This CDR3 has 11 residues. Germline CDR1 SQVTM, CDR2 ANQGSEA. This chain's CDR3 is CSVWALDIQYF.

This sequence joins TRBV9 and TRBJ2-1; TCRdb's D call, TRBD2, is unchecked because there is no DNA. This CDR3 spans 15 amino acids. CDR1 and CDR2 (germline): SGDLS, YYNGEE. The CDR3 sequence is CASSVSGSGHNEQFF.

The gene calls are TRBV7-6 and TRBJ2-1; TCRdb's D gene call, TRBD2, goes unchecked for lack of DNA. Germline lookup yields CDR1 SGHVS and CDR2 FNYEAQ. The CDR3 consists of 17 residues. The CDR3 is CASSLLTSGRTNNEQFF.

This chain connects TRBV4-1 to TRBJ1-3; absent DNA, TCRdb's TRBD1 call cannot be checked. Germline values: CDR1 MGHRA, CDR2 YSYEKL. The CDR3 sequence is 14 residues long. This CDR3 reads CASSQSGVQDGIYF.

The rearrangement uses TRBV29-1 and TRBJ2-3; the TRBD2 assignment by TCRdb is unverifiable without DNA. The CDR3 length is 18 residues. Looked up from germline, CDR1 is SQVTM and CDR2 is ANQGSEA. The CDR3 spells CSVETPIVASGDTDTQYF.

The CDR3 loop is CASSLSSPYGYTF. This chain joins TRBV7-9 and TRBJ1-2. The CDR3 runs to 13 residues. Germline V lookup: CDR1 SEHNR, CDR2 FQNEAQ (reference sequence).

The chain carries TRBV28 and TRBJ2-7. The CDR3 loop spans 12 amino acids. CDR1 is MDHEN, CDR2 SYDVKM, per germline. The CDR3 reads CAISDGSYEQYF.

CDR3 sequence reads: CSALGGSPEAFF. V usage is TRBV29-1 and J usage is TRBJ1-1; no DNA is available, so the TRBD1 call from TCRdb remains unchecked. CDR3 length: 12 residues. Germline V gene lookup returns CDR1 SQVTM and CDR2 ANQGSEA. Full variable domain (remainder filled in from reference TRBV29-1 and TRBJ1-1): SAVISQKPSRDICQRGTSLTIQCQVDSQVTMMFWYRQQPGQSLTLIATANQGSEATYESGFVIDKFPISRPNLTFSTLTVSNMSPEDSSIYLCSALGGSPEAFFGQGTRLTVV.